This T cell receptor beta chain was captured in a study of T cells in Graves' hyperthyroidism and ophthalmopathy. RNA transcripts gave rise to amplified TCR beta CDR3 regions. RT-PCR in the first round (using the HTBI primer set) targeted the TCR CDR3. TCRdb independently ran MiXCR on the multiplex PCR reads; one entry per CDR3 protein. Of around 760,000 distinct CDR3 sequences in the sample, about 35% were seen once. A few counts support this clonotype. V lost 11 bases, J lost 4 bases, and 7 bases stayed unmatched. Germline assignment: CDR1 MNHNS and CDR2 SASEGT. The CDR3 extends over 14 amino acids. The sequence came from a middle-aged woman with Graves' hyperthyroidism. The sample consisted of blood. The chain has TRBV6-1 and TRBJ1-3; 11 nucleotides line up with TRBD1. CDR3 bases: TGTGCCTCCGGACAGGGGGCTTCAGGAAACACCATATATTTT. Translating it yields CASGQGASGNTIYF.